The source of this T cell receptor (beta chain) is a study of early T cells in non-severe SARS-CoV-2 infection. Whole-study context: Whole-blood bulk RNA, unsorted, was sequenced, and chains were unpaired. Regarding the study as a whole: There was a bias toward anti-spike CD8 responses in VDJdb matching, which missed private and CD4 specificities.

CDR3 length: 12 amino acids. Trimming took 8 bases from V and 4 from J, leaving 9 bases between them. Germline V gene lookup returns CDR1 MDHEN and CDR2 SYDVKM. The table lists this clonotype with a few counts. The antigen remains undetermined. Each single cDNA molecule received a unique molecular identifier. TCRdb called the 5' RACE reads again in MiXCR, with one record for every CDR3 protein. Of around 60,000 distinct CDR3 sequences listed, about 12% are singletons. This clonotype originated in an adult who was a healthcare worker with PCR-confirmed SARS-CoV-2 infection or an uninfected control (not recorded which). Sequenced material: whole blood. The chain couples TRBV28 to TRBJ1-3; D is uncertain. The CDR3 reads CASRTGGNTIYF. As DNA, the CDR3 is TGTGCCAGCCGAACGGGGGGAAACACCATATATTTT.